The T cell receptor (beta chain) described here comes from a study of control samples from healthy donors and cancer patients. This clone was picked up a small number of times. The method was immunoSEQ multiplex PCR; TCRdb's version includes in-frame clones alone and lacks a portion of them. The data contain about 130,000 clones, roughly 90% of them seen just once; the ten biggest clones take up about 1.9%. From germline, CDR1 is LNHDA and CDR2 SQIVND (reference sequence). This CDR3 is built from 15 residues. V shed 9 bases and J shed 0 bases, with 15 bases lying between them. Specimen: blood. The chain employs TRBV19 and TRBJ1-3; the D is unclear. The clonotype was recovered from a woman aged 45-60 years in good health. CDR3 residues: CARKKRVHSGNTIYF. For the CDR3, the DNA is TGTGCCAGAAAGAAAAGGGTCCACTCTGGAAACACCATATATTTT.